This record covers a single TCR beta chain. Its antigen is unknown. V was cut by 2 bases and J by 2 bases, with 13 bases left in between. Per germline, CDR1 MNHEY and CDR2 SVGAGI. The CDR3 consists of 16 residues. TCR cDNA, made by 5'RACE template switching, carried an added universal primer site and UMIs. Using its own MiXCR run on the 5' RACE reads, TCRdb lists one record per CDR3 protein. The sample has 300,000 to 400,000 distinct CDR3 sequences, roughly 8.4% seen once. The data are from a study of T cells after yellow fever vaccination. General observations from the study: Faster peaking, at day 5 versus 15, marked a secondary response that was weaker. At around 95% for CD4 and about 87% for CD8, most primary-vaccination clones showed up again after the booster.

The gene calls are TRBV6-5 and TRBJ2-1; D might be TRBD1 (6 bases). The source is a man between 18 and 29 years old who received the YFV17D yellow fever vaccine. This sample comprised PBMCs, obtained about 49 days after the first yellow fever vaccination. DNA for the CDR3: TGTGCCAGCAGTTACGGTCAGGGGATCCCCTACAATGAGCAGTTCTTC. It yields the protein CASSYGQGIPYNEQFF.